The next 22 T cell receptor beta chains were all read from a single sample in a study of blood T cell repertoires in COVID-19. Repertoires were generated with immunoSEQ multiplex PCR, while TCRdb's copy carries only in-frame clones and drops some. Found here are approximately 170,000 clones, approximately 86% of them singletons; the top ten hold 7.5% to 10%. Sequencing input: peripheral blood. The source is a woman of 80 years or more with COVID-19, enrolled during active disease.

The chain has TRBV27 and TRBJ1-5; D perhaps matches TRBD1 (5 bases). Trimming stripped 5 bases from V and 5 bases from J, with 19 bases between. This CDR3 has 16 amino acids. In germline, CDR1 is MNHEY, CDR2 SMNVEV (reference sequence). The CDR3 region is CASSPLARGAYQPQHF. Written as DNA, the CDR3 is TGTGCCAGCAGTCCCCTGGCTAGGGGCGCATATCAGCCCCAGCATTTT.

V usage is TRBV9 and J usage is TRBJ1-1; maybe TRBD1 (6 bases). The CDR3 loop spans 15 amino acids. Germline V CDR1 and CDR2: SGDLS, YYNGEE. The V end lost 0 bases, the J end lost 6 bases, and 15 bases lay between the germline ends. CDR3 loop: CASSVAGRGSAEAFF. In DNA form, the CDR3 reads TGTGCCAGCAGCGTAGCGGGCAGGGGTTCCGCTGAAGCTTTCTTT.

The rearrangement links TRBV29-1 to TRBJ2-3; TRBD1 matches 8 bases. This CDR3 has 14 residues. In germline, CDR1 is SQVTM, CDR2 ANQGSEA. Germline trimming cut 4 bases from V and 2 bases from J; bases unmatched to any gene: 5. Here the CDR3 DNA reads TGCAGCGTTGGTCAGGGGGCATTCACAGATACGCAGTATTTT. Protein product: CSVGQGAFTDTQYF.

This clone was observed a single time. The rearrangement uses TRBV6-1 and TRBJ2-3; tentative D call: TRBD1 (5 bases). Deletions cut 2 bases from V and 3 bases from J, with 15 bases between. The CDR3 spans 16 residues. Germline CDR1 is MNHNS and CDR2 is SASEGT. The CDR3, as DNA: TGTGCCAGCAGTGAATGGGGCACCCGTGGGACAGATACGCAGTATTTT. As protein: CASSEWGTRGTDTQYF.

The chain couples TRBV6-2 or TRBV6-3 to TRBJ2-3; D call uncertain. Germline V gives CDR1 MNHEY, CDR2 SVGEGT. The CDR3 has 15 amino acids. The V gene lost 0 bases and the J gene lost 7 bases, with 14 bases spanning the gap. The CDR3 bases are TGTGCCAGCAGTTACTCGTCAGTAGCAAAATATACGCAGTATTTT. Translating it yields CASSYSSVAKYTQYF.

Written as DNA, the CDR3 is TGTGCCAGCAGGTTACAGGGGCGGTTTGGCACAGATACGCAGTATTTT. The encoded protein is CASRLQGRFGTDTQYF. V gene TRBV27 combines with J gene TRBJ2-3; 7 bases map to TRBD1. Germline V gene sequence: CDR1 MNHEY, CDR2 SMNVEV (reference sequence). V lost 6 bases and J lost 1; bases outside the gene matches: 10. The CDR3 spans 16 residues.

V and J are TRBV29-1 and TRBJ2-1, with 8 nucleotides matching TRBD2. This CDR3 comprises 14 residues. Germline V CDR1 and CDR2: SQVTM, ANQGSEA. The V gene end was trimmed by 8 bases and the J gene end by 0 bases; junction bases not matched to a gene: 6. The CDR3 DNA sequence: TGCAGCACTAAGAGCGGGGGCTCCTACAATGAGCAGTTCTTC. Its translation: CSTKSGGSYNEQFF.

CDR3 sequence: CASSYGRGYEQYF. CDR3 in DNA: TGTGCCAGCAGTTACGGACGGGGGTACGAGCAGTACTTC. The rearrangement uses TRBV6-5 and TRBJ2-7; perhaps TRBD2 as D (6 bases). V was trimmed by 2 bases and J by 4 bases, leaving 9 bases between them. The CDR3 consists of 13 residues. Germline V lookup: CDR1 MNHEY, CDR2 SVGAGI.

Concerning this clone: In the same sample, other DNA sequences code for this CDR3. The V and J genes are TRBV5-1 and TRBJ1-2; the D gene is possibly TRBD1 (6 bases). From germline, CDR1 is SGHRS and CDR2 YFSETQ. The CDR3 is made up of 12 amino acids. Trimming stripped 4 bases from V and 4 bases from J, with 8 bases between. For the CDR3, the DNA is TGCGCCAGCAGCCTGGACAGCTATGGCTACACCTTC. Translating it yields CASSLDSYGYTF.

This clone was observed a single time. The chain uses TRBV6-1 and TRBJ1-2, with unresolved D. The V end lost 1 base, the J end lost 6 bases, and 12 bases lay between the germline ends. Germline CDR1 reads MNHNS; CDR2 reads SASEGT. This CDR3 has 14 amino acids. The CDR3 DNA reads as TGTGCCAGCAGTGAAGGGTTCGAAACAGATGGCTACACCTTC. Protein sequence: CASSEGFETDGYTF.

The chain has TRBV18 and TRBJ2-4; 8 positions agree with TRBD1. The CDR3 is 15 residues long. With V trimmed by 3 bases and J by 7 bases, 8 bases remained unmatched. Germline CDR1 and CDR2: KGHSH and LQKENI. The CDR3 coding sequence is TGTGCCAGCTCACCGACAGGGGCTTTTGGTAACATTCAGTACTTC. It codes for CASSPTGAFGNIQYF.

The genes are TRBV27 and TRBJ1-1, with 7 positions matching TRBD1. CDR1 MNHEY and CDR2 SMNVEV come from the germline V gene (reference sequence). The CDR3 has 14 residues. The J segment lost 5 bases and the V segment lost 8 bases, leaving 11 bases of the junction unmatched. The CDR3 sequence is CASGRTTGATEAFF. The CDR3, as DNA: TGTGCCAGCGGTAGAACTACAGGGGCGACTGAAGCTTTCTTT.

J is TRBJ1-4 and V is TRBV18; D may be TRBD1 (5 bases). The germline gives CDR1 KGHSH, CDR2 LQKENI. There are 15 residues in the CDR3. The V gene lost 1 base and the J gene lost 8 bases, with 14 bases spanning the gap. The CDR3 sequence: CASSPRLGEGEKLFF. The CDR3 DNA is TGTGCCAGCTCACCACGGTTAGGGGAAGGGGAAAAACTGTTTTTT.

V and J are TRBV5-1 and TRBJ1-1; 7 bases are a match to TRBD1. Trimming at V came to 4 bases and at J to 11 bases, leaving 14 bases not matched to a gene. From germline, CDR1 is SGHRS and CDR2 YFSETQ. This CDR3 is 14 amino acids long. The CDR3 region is CASSRDDRVDEAFF. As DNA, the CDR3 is TGCGCCAGCAGCAGGGACGACAGGGTTGATGAGGCTTTCTTT.

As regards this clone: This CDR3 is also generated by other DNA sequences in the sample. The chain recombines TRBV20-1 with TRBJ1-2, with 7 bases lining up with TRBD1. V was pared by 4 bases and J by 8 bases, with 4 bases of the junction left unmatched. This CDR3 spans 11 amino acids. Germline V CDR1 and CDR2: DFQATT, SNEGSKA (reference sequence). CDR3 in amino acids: CSATGGYGYTF. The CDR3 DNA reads TGCAGTGCTACAGGGGGGTACGGCTACACCTTC.

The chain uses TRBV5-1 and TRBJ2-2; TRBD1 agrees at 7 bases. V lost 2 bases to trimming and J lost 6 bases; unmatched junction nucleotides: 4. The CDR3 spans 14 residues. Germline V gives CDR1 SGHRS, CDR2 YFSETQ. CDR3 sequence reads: CASSFDRVAGELFF. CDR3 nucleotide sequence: TGCGCCAGCAGCTTTGACAGGGTGGCCGGGGAGCTGTTTTTT.

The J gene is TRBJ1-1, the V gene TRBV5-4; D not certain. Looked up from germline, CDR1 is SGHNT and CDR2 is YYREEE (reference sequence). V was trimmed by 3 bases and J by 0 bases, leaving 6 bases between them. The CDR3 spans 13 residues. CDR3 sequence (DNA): TGTGCCAGCAGCTCCCCTATGAACACTGAAGCTTTCTTT. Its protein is CASSSPMNTEAFF.

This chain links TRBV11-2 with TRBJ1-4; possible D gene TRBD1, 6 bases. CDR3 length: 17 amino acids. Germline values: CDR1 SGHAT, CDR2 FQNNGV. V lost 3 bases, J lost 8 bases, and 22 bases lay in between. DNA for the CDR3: TGTGCCAGCAGCTTCAGGGACGCACACAGGGTCGGGGAAAAACTGTTTTTT. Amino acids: CASSFRDAHRVGEKLFF.

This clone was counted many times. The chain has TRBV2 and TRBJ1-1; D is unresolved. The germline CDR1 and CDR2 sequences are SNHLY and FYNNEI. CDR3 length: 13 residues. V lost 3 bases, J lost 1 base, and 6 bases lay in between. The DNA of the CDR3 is TGTGCCAGCAGTGAGGGCTCGAACACTGAAGCTTTCTTT. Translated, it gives CASSEGSNTEAFF. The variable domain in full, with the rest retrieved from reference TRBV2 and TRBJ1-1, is EPEVTQTPSHQVTQMGQEVILRCVPISNHLYFYWYRQILGQKVEFLVSFYNNEISEKSEIFDDQFSVERPDGSNFTLKIRSTKLEDSAMYFCASSEGSNTEAFFGQGTRLTVV.

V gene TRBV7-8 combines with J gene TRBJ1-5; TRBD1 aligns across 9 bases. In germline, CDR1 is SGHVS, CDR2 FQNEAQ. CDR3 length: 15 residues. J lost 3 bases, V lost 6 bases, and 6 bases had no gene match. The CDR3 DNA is TGTGCCAGCAGTCCGGACAGGGGCTACAATCAGCCCCAGCATTTT. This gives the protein CASSPDRGYNQPQHF.

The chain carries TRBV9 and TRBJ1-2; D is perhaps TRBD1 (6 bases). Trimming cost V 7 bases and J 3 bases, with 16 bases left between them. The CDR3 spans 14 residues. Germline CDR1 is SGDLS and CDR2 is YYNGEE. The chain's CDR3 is CASPPPGDHYGYTF. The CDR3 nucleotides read TGTGCCAGCCCCCCCCCAGGGGATCACTATGGCTACACCTTC.

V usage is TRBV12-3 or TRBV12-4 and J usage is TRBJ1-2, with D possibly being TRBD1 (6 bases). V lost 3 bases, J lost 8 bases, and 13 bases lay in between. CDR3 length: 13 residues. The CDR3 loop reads CASSFTGLRGYTF. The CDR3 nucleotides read TGTGCCAGCAGTTTTACAGGGTTACGCGGCTACACCTTC.